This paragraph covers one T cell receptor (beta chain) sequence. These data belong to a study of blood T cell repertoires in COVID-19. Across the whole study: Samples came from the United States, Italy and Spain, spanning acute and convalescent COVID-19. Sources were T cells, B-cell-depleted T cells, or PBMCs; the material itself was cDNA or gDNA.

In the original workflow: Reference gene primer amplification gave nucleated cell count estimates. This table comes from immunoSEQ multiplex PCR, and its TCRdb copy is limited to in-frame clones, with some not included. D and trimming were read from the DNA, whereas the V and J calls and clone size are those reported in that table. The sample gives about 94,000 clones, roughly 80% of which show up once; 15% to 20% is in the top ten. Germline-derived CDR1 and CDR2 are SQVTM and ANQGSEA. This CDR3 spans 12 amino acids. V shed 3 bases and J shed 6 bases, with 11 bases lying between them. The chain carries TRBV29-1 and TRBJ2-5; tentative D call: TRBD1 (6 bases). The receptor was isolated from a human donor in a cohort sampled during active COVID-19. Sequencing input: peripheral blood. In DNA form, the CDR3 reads TGCAGCGTTGAGGGCCAGGGGAAGACCCAGTACTTC. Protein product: CSVEGQGKTQYF.